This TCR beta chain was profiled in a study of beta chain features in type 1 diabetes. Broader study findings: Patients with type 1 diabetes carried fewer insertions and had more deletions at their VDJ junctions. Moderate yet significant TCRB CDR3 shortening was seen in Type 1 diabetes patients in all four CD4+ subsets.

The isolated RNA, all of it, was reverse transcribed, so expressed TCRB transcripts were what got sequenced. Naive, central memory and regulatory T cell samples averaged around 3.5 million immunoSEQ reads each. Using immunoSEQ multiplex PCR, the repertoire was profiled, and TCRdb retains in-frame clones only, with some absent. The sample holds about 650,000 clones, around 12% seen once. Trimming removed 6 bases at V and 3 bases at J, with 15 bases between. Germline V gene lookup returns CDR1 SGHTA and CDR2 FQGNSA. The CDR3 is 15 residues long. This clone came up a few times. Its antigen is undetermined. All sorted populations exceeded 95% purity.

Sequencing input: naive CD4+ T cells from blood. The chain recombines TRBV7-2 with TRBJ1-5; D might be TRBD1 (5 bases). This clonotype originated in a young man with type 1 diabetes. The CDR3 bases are TGTGCCAGCAGTTCCCTGGGGCGACTCAATCAGCCCCAGCATTTT. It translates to CASSSLGRLNQPQHF.